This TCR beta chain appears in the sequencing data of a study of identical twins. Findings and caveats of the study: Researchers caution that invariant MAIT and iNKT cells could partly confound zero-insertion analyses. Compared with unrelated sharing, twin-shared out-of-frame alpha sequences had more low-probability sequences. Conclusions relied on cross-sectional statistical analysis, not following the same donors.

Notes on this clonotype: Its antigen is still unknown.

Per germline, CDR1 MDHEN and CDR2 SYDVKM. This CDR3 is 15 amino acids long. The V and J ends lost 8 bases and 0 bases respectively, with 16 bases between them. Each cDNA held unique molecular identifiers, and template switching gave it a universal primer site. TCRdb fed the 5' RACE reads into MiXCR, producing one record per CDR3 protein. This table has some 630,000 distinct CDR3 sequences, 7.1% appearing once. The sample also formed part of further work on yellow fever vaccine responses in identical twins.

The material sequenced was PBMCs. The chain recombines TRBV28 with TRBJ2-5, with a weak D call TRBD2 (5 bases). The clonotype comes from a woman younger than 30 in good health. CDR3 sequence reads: CASQPSGVYQETQYF. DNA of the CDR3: TGTGCCAGCCAACCGTCCGGGGTCTACCAAGAGACCCAGTACTTC.